This T cell receptor (beta chain) derives from a study of OX40 agonist ivuxolimab in advanced cancers. For the study in its entirety: The costimulatory receptor OX40 (CD134) was targeted by ivuxolimab, a fully human IgG2 agonistic monoclonal antibody. Intravenous ivuxolimab was administered to patients every 2 weeks at six dose levels: 0.01, 0.1, 0.3, 1.5, 3 and 10 mg/kg. Of the approximately 50 patients in dose escalation, about 20 had hepatocellular carcinoma, some 15 had melanoma, 9 had renal cell carcinoma and 9 had head and neck cancer. The dose-escalation cohort was about 83% male with a mean age of roughly 62 years, ranging from about 23 to 85. Prior anti-PD-1, anti-PD-L1 or anti-CTLA-4 therapy was permitted, and about 40% of dose-escalation patients had received checkpoint inhibitors. Three dose-escalation patients achieved partial responses, one with hepatocellular carcinoma and two with cutaneous melanoma. The purpose of peripheral TCRbeta sequencing was to test whether ivuxolimab changed TCR sequence diversity and led to clonal T-cell expansion. The paper describes the monotherapy dose-escalation part (N of about 47 patients) of the phase I trial of ivuxolimab. Study-wide conclusions, independent of this receptor: After ivuxolimab, CD8+ T cells had more expanded clones than CD4+ T cells on average. Which antigens the clonally expanded peripheral T cells were specific for was not determined. At doses of 0.1 to 3.0 mg/kg, clonal expansion of both CD4+ and CD8+ T cells in blood was seen between baseline and week 6. In partial responders in the 0.1-3.0 mg/kg groups, normalized peripheral clonal expansion was found to be among the lowest, especially among CD8+ T cells. Low levels of normalized T-cell clonal expansion were also seen in some patients who did not respond.

Genomic DNA was extracted from sorted cells for sequencing of the TCRbeta CDR3 region. TCRbeta CDR3 regions were sequenced using the immunoSEQ Assay. TCRdb retrieved this table from immuneACCESS and kept in-frame rearrangements only. Not all clones are present; in checked studies, unresolved V genes account for under half, and no reason is known for the remainder. This sample holds around 31,000 clones; about nine tenths were observed only once. The top ten hold more than 35% of the sample. The trial excluded patients who had a history of autoimmune disease or who were on systemic immunosuppression. Peripheral blood for TCR sequencing was drawn from every dose cohort at baseline, at cycle 4 day 1 and at cycle 7 day 1. Samples were obtained from an open-label, multicenter, first-in-human phase I dose-escalation trial of ivuxolimab. Adults with locally advanced or metastatic melanoma, renal cell, hepatocellular, or head and neck squamous cell carcinoma were enrolled in the trial. Before TCR sequencing, CD4+ T cells and CD8+ T cells from peripheral blood were sorted into separate populations.

V loses 3 bases at its end and J loses 4 bases; junction bases beyond the gene matches: 8. The CDR3, from cysteine to phenylalanine, totals 17 residues. Of the read, only the CDR3 DNA is kept; its 51 bases are in frame from base 1. CDR1 and CDR2 are read off the germline V gene as SGDLS and YYNGEE. A remark on this clone: It has no known antigen specificity. Within one base of it there is no much larger clone, and no base qualities were kept.

The receptor was isolated from an adult with an advanced solid tumor such as melanoma, head and neck, liver or kidney cancer. This specimen consisted of CD4+ or CD8+ T cells sorted from blood, obtained in a trial of the OX40 agonist ivuxolimab. The rearrangement combines TRBV9 with TRBJ2-5; TRBD2 matches 14 bases in the middle. In nucleotides, the sequence is TGTGCCAGCAGCGCAGGGACTAGCGGGAGTGGGCCAGAGACCCAGTACTTC. It specifies CASSAGTSGSGPETQYF.